The rows below give T cell receptor beta chains drawn from one sample of a study of blood T cell repertoires in COVID-19. Sequencing used immunoSEQ multiplex PCR; TCRdb keeps in-frame clones, though not all of them. The sample lists about 250,000 clones; 80% to 90% were seen once. The material sequenced was PBMCs or T cells enriched from blood (not recorded which). The receptors were sampled from a woman in her twenties or thirties with acute COVID-19. CDR3s include the opening cysteine and the closing phenylalanine or tryptophan. The order of the fields is clone size, V gene, J gene, D gene, CDR3 protein, CDR3 DNA. The D gene is left open where the match is weak. Part of the rows lack a size; the others show once, few, many or a class for expanded clones.

>once|TRBV3-1/TRBV3-2|TRBJ2-5|TRBD1
CASSPPGGQETQYF
TGTGCCAGCAGCCCCCCAGGGGGTCAGGAGACCCAGTACTTC
>-|TRBV12-5|TRBJ1-2|TRBD1
CASGLVPGGYGYTF
TGTGCTAGTGGTTTGGTACCAGGGGGGTATGGCTACACCTTC
>once|TRBV9|TRBJ2-1|TRBD1
CASSVEGTGTANNEQFF
TGTGCCAGCAGCGTCGAGGGCACCGGGACAGCCAACAATGAGCAGTTCTTC
>-|TRBV19|TRBJ2-7|-
CASSIDAGFPEQYF
TGTGCCAGTAGTATAGATGCGGGTTTCCCCGAGCAGTACTTC
>-|TRBV7-2|TRBJ1-5|-
CASSPAGGAGRYNQPQHF
TGTGCCAGCAGCCCCGCGGGAGGGGCAGGACGATACAATCAGCCCCAGCATTTT
>-|TRBV5-4|TRBJ2-2|-
CASSLDLTRTGELFF
TGTGCCAGCAGCTTGGACTTAACTAGGACTGGGGAGCTGTTTTTT
>-|TRBV6-2/TRBV6-3|TRBJ2-1|TRBD2
CASSYSSRLAGGNPLGDEQFF
TGTGCCAGCAGTTACTCGAGTCGTCTAGCGGGGGGGAACCCCCTAGGCGATGAGCAGTTCTTC
>-|TRBV14|TRBJ1-4|-
CASSQVGGNGKLFF
TGTGCCAGCAGCCAAGTAGGCGGGAATGGAAAACTGTTTTTT
>once|TRBV2|TRBJ1-5|-
CASRFDTLQPQHF
TGTGCCAGCAGGTTCGACACCCTCCAGCCCCAGCATTTT
>-|TRBV7-9|TRBJ1-4|-
CASSLSGRNEKLFF
TGTGCCAGCAGCTTATCAGGGAGGAATGAAAAACTGTTTTTT
>-|TRBV19|TRBJ1-5|-
CASSTTISNQPQHF
TGTGCCAGTAGTACCACAATTAGCAATCAGCCCCAGCATTTT
>-|TRBV15|TRBJ1-5|-
CATSRDAGRVQPQHF
TGTGCCACCAGCAGAGATGCGGGGAGAGTTCAGCCCCAGCATTTT
>-|TRBV29-1|TRBJ1-2|TRBD1
CSVTGGDYGYTF
TGCAGCGTGACAGGGGGTGACTATGGCTACACCTTC
>-|TRBV19|TRBJ2-7|-
CASSTAYEQYF
TGTGCCAGTAGTACCGCCTACGAGCAGTACTTC
>-|TRBV6-2/TRBV6-3|TRBJ1-1|-
CASSYVRDLNTEAFF
TGTGCCAGCAGTTACGTGAGGGACTTAAACACTGAAGCTTTCTTT
>-|TRBV27|TRBJ1-3|-
CASSLDRNSGNTIYF
TGTGCCAGCAGTTTGGACAGAAACTCTGGAAACACCATATATTTT
>-|TRBV9|TRBJ1-6|TRBD1
CASSVRPMTGINSPLHF
TGTGCCAGCAGCGTTCGCCCCATGACAGGGATTAATTCACCCCTCCACTTT
>once|TRBV7-9|TRBJ1-2|-
CASREAGEANYGYTF
TGTGCCAGCAGGGAGGCGGGAGAAGCTAACTATGGCTACACCTTC
>-|TRBV2|TRBJ1-1|-
CASTFQGFAEAFF
TGTGCCAGCACGTTTCAGGGGTTTGCTGAAGCTTTCTTT
>-|TRBV2|TRBJ1-5|-
CASSEGSADQPQHF
TGTGCCAGCAGTGAAGGTTCCGCGGATCAGCCCCAGCATTTT
>-|TRBV14|TRBJ2-1|-
CASSLRGAAFYNEQFF
TGTGCCAGCAGCCTCCGGGGGGCAGCCTTCTACAATGAGCAGTTCTTC
>-|TRBV4-3|TRBJ2-4|-
CASSQDWRRVTAKNIQYF
TGCGCCAGCAGCCAAGATTGGCGCAGGGTCACGGCCAAAAACATTCAGTACTTC
>-|TRBV6-5|TRBJ1-2|TRBD1
CASSTDRVYGYTF
TGTGCCAGCAGCACGGACAGGGTCTATGGCTACACCTTC
>-|TRBV7-9|TRBJ1-2|-
CASSLLAGNGYTF
TGTGCCAGCAGCTTACTGGCAGGGAACGGCTACACCTTC
>-|TRBV2|TRBJ2-5|-
CASSVEGKVGTQYF
TGTGCCAGCAGTGTAGAGGGTAAAGTAGGGACCCAGTACTTC
>-|TRBV15|TRBJ2-1|-
CATSRARDSYNEQFF
TGTGCCACCAGCAGAGCCAGGGACTCCTACAATGAGCAGTTCTTC
>-|TRBV19|TRBJ2-7|TRBD2
CASSPSGGYEQYF
TGTGCCAGTAGTCCCTCGGGGGGCTACGAGCAGTACTTC
>-|TRBV20-1|TRBJ2-1|TRBD2
CSASAGGAYEQFF
TGCAGTGCTAGTGCCGGGGGGGCATATGAGCAGTTCTTC
>-|TRBV5-1|TRBJ2-1|TRBD2
CASSLEAGGYNEQFF
TGCGCCAGCAGCTTGGAAGCGGGGGGTTACAATGAGCAGTTCTTC
>-|TRBV6-1|TRBJ2-7|TRBD2
CASSESGTSSYEQYF
TGTGCCAGCAGTGAGAGCGGGACTAGCAGCTACGAGCAGTACTTC
>few|TRBV7-2|TRBJ1-5|-
CASSRDSNQPQHF
TGTGCCAGCAGCCGGGATAGCAATCAGCCCCAGCATTTT
>-|TRBV7-9|TRBJ2-7|-
CASSLGGVHEQYF
TGTGCCAGCAGCTTAGGGGGAGTCCACGAGCAGTACTTC
>-|TRBV7-2|TRBJ1-2|-
CASSFQTANYGYTF
TGTGCCAGCAGCTTCCAGACAGCTAACTATGGCTACACCTTC
>-|TRBV4-3|TRBJ2-7|TRBD2
CASSQGGGSYEQYF
TGCGCCAGCAGCCAAGGGGGGGGCTCCTACGAGCAGTACTTC
>-|TRBV7-2|TRBJ2-1|-
CASSLVERDFTYNEQFF
TGTGCCAGCAGCCTTGTGGAACGGGACTTTACCTACAATGAGCAGTTCTTC
>-|TRBV2|TRBJ2-5|TRBD1
CASGTGVGETQYF
TGTGCCAGCGGGACAGGGGTAGGAGAGACCCAGTACTTC
>-|TRBV10-3|TRBJ2-5|TRBD2
CAISASSGGPQETQYF
TGTGCCATCAGCGCCTCTAGCGGGGGGCCACAAGAGACCCAGTACTTC
>-|TRBV19|TRBJ1-5|-
CASSATVNQPQHF
TGTGCCAGTAGCGCTACAGTTAATCAGCCCCAGCATTTT
>once|TRBV29-1|TRBJ1-2|-
CSAFPGQGGGYTF
TGCAGCGCCTTCCCGGGCCAAGGGGGTGGCTACACCTTC
>-|TRBV4-3|TRBJ1-5|-
CASSQVEGDQPQHF
TGCGCCAGCAGCCAAGTTGAAGGGGATCAGCCCCAGCATTTT
>once|TRBV5-1|TRBJ1-1|-
CASSVGLPNTEAFF
TGCGCCAGCAGCGTGGGACTCCCGAACACTGAAGCTTTCTTT
>-|TRBV2|TRBJ1-3|-
CASSVVSGSGNTIYF
TGTGCCAGCAGCGTTGTAAGCGGCTCTGGAAACACCATATATTTT
>-|TRBV2|TRBJ1-1|-
CASSEAPKTADTEAFF
TGTGCCAGCAGTGAAGCCCCAAAGACAGCCGACACTGAAGCTTTCTTT
>-|TRBV19|TRBJ2-7|TRBD1
CASSMTGIGPYEQYF
TGTGCCAGTAGTATGACAGGGATTGGGCCCTACGAGCAGTACTTC
>-|TRBV3-1/TRBV3-2|TRBJ2-5|-
CASSQERGGVPQETQYF
TGTGCCAGCAGCCAAGAACGAGGCGGGGTACCTCAAGAGACCCAGTACTTC
>-|TRBV12-3/TRBV12-4|TRBJ2-3|TRBD1
CASHATGADTQYF
TGTGCCAGCCACGCGACAGGGGCAGATACGCAGTATTTT